This TCR beta chain emerged from a study of shared clonotypes between healthy human individuals. CDR3 length: 14 residues. Trimming removed 3 bases from V and 3 bases from J, with 10 bases in between. The germline gives CDR1 KGHSH, CDR2 LQKENI. Measured with immunoSEQ multiplex PCR; TCRdb has only the in-frame clones, and not every one. The data contain some 2,500,000 clones, 93% of them singletons. V is TRBV18 and J is TRBJ2-3; D is tentatively TRBD1 or TRBD2 (5 bases each). The source is a man aged 18 to 30 in good health. Some clones in this sample may be carry-over from other donors' samples. The sample was naive CD4+ T cells from PBMCs. Subset here: CD45RA+ positively selected. CDR3 in DNA: TGTGCCAGCTCACCGAGGGGCCTGACAGATACGCAGTATTTT. It translates to CASSPRGLTDTQYF.